The present T cell receptor (beta chain) was sequenced within a study of Ad26.COV2.S vaccination and SARS-CoV-2 variants (dated by TCRdb to the early 2020s). In terms of the full investigation: Donors in the vaccine arm were drawn from COV1001, a multicentre, randomized, double-blind, placebo-controlled phase I-IIa trial testing Ad26.COV2.S in healthy adults. Dosing of Ad26.COV2.S was intramuscular, at either 5x10^10 or 1x10^11 viral particles, delivered as one shot or as two shots spaced 56 days apart. TCRbeta repertoire sequencing served as the tool for gauging how specific and how broad the SARS-CoV-2-reactive T cell receptors were following Ad26.COV2.S vaccination. The TCR-sequenced set comprised around 30 samples: some 20 Ad26.COV2.S vaccine recipients, 5 placebo recipients and 8 SARS-CoV-2 convalescent individuals. Participants in the trial were split at random into five groups of five each, receiving low-dose or high-dose Ad26.COV2.S once or twice, or else placebo on both occasions. Throughout the experiments and outcome assessment, investigators stayed blinded to trial group allocation.

Taken from cysteine to phenylalanine, the CDR3 has 15 residues. The entry retains the CDR3 DNA only, 45 bases that are in frame from base 1. The V end loses 4 bases and the J end loses 4 bases, and a stretch of 15 bases separates them. From a lookup of the germline V gene, CDR1 and CDR2 are SNHLY and FYNNEI. The paper's findings and limits, for the study overall: Higher spike-specific TCR breadth was observed in Ad26.COV2.S recipients than in placebo recipients (P = 0.0014). The authors noted that total T cell responses may have been underestimated by the TCR breadth and depth analyses. Non-spike TCR breadth was comparable between vaccine and placebo recipients, consistent with the vaccine containing only spike. The study lacked the statistical power to compare responses across vaccine doses or regimens. After vaccination, spike-specific CD8+ and CD4+ T cell responses were reported to show substantial breadth.

TCRbeta CDR3 regions were sequenced with the immunoSEQ Assay. After extraction, genomic DNA underwent amplification by bias-controlled multiplex PCR, followed by high-throughput sequencing. The original methods were these. To quantify the absolute abundance of every unique TCRbeta CDR3 region, sequences were collapsed and filtered. Usable DNA was measured by amplifying reference genes present in all nucleated cells, and TCRbeta template counts were normalized to that usable DNA to estimate T cell fraction. Repertoire TCRs were annotated as SARS-CoV-2-specific when V gene, CDR3 amino acid sequence and J gene were exactly matched to a known reactive TCR set. MIRA supplied the reference SARS-CoV-2 TCR set, which was filtered for enrichment in COVID-19-positive ImmuneCODE repertoires so that public or cross-reactive TCRs were removed. Based on the MIRA antigens, annotated TCRs were further analysed at the level of specific ORF or position within ORF. Breadth was defined as the number of annotated unique rearrangements divided by the total number of unique productive rearrangements, and depth was defined as the summed frequency of the annotated unique rearrangements. Two-sided Wilcoxon rank-sum tests were applied when comparing TCR breadth between groups. TCRdb re-hosts the immuneACCESS table, in-frame sequences only. Its copies lack some clones; in the studies checked, an unresolved V gene accounts for under half of them, and the cause for the rest is not known. Clone size and V and J calls were adopted from that table, with D and trimming inferred from the DNA. The sample contains about 320,000 clones, about 86% of them found a single time. 1.5% to 2.5% of the sample rests with the top ten.

The sample's treatment or condition label, in plain terms: 19 received Ad26.COV2.S at low or high dose, single or two shots; roughly five received placebo; per-sample allocation not given. Repertoires of vaccine and placebo recipients were sequenced from samples taken on day 63 after the first injection. In Cohort 1b, 25 to 30 adults aged 18-55 years were enrolled at a single site in Boston, USA, between 29 July and 7 August 2020. Ad26.COV2.S was a replication-incompetent adenovirus type 26 vector expressing a prefusion-stabilized SARS-CoV-2 spike protein from the original Wuhan strain. For this clone: Its cognate antigen has yet to be identified. Base qualities were left out, and no much larger clone turns up one base away.

The sequences come from peripheral blood, collected in a trial of Ad26.COV2.S vaccine versus placebo. The receptor was isolated from a person between 18 and 59 years old who received the Ad26.COV2.S COVID-19 vaccine or a placebo. The sequence links TRBV2 to TRBJ2-3, with TRBD2 tentatively as D gene (5 bases match). The DNA sequence is TGTGCCAGCAGTGTCTACGGGGTTGAGGCAGATACGCAGTATTTT. Its protein is CASSVYGVEADTQYF. Extended through the reference TRBV2 and TRBJ2-3 proteins, this CDR3 yields the full variable domain: EPEVTQTPSHQVTQMGQEVILRCVPISNHLYFYWYRQILGQKVEFLVSFYNNEISEKSEIFDDQFSVERPDGSNFTLKIRSTKLEDSAMYFCASSVYGVEADTQYFGPGTRLTVL.